The 19 T cell receptor beta chains reported below all come from one sample, sequenced in a study of cytomegalovirus exposure and HLA in healthy donors. In the PCR, 60 Vbeta and 13 Jbeta primers were used. The table came from immunoSEQ multiplex PCR; TCRdb's copy has only in-frame clones and leaves some out. This sample's table reports more than 95,000 clones. The sequenced material came from PBMCs. The source is a young man in good health and CMV-seronegative.

V gene TRBV18 combines with J gene TRBJ2-7, with D possibly being TRBD1 (5 bases). This CDR3 region has 14 residues. CDR1 is KGHSH and CDR2 is LQKENI in the germline V gene. Trimming shortened V by 9 bases and J by 6 bases, and 21 bases separated the two germline ends. The CDR3 reads CASGPGMPNREQYF. The CDR3 DNA reads as TGTGCCAGTGGGCCAGGGATGCCGAATCGCGAGCAGTACTTC. Supplemented by reference TRBV18 and TRBJ2-7, the full variable domain reads NAGVMQNPRHLVRRRGQEARLRCSPMKGHSHVYWYRQLPEEGLKFMVYLQKENIIDESGMPKERFSAEFPKEGPSILRIQQVVRGDSAAYFCASGPGMPNREQYFGPGTRLTVT.

The chain uses TRBV5-1 and TRBJ2-7; D is perhaps TRBD2 (6 bases). V lost 4 bases, J lost 5 bases, and 25 bases lay in between. CDR1 is SGHRS and CDR2 is YFSETQ in the germline V gene. This CDR3 spans 17 amino acids. CDR3 DNA: TGCGCCAGCAGCCAACGTCCCGCGGGGCAGGGTCAGAACGAGCAGTACTTC. This gives the protein CASSQRPAGQGQNEQYF. The whole variable domain, remainder taken from reference TRBV5-1 and TRBJ2-7, is KAGVTQTPRYLIKTRGQQVTLSCSPISGHRSVSWYQQTPGQGLQFLFEYFSETQRNKGNFPGRFSGRQFSNSRSEMNVSTLELGDSALYLCASSQRPAGQGQNEQYFGPGTRLTVT.

J is TRBJ2-5 and V is TRBV5-1; 11 nucleotides align to TRBD2. In germline, CDR1 is SGHRS, CDR2 YFSETQ. Trimming took 4 bases from V and 4 from J; bases not matched to a gene: 9. This CDR3 has 16 amino acids. The CDR3 sequence is CASSLIGLAGGETQYF. As DNA, the CDR3 is TGCGCCAGCAGCCTAATCGGGCTAGCGGGAGGAGAGACCCAGTACTTC.

The chain recombines TRBV30 with TRBJ2-3; 10 bases map to TRBD2. CDR3 size: 15 residues. J gave up 0 bases and V 4 bases, and 4 bases lay outside the gene matches. Germline CDR1 and CDR2: GTSNPN and SVGIG (reference sequence). The CDR3 coding sequence is TGTGCCTGGAAAGCGGGAGGGGGGAGCACAGATACGCAGTATTTT. Its protein product is CAWKAGGGSTDTQYF.

The gene calls are TRBV6-6 and TRBJ1-2; 9 bases are a match to TRBD1. Per germline, CDR1 MNHNY and CDR2 SVGAGI (reference sequence). The ends lost 5 bases at V and 5 bases at J; junction bases unmatched: 6. The CDR3 is made up of 14 amino acids. This CDR3 reads CASSDTGGGYGYTF. CDR3 nucleotides: TGTGCCAGCAGTGACACAGGGGGCGGGTATGGCTACACCTTC.

V gene TRBV18 combines with J gene TRBJ2-7; D may be TRBD1 (6 bases). The germline V and J ends were trimmed by 4 bases and 0 bases, with 13 bases remaining between them. CDR3 length: 15 residues. Germline lookup yields CDR1 KGHSH and CDR2 LQKENI. CDR3 in DNA: TGTGCCAGCTCACAAAGGACAGAGAGCTCCTACGAGCAGTACTTC. Residues: CASSQRTESSYEQYF.

In regard to this clone: Because the CDR3 is missing its conserved closing phenylalanine or tryptophan, this is likely a read error. The chain has TRBV6-1 and TRBJ2-7, with a possible D match to TRBD1 (5 bases). CDR3 size: 15 residues. Trimming shortened V by 1 base and J by 0 bases, and 10 bases separated the two germline ends. Germline lookup yields CDR1 MNHNS and CDR2 SASEGT. The CDR3: CASSEGGRLSYEQYL. The CDR3 region has the DNA TGTGCCAGCAGTGAAGGGGGCAGACTCTCCTACGAGCAGTACCTC.

The CDR3 sequence is CASSLNGAGVVWGTDTQYF. CDR3 DNA: TGTGCCAGCAGCCTAAACGGAGCGGGAGTAGTGTGGGGTACAGATACGCAGTATTTT. The rearrangement links TRBV4-2 to TRBJ2-3; 8 nucleotides agree with TRBD2. This CDR3 spans 19 amino acids. J gave up 3 bases and V 4 bases, and 18 bases lay outside the gene matches. Germline CDR1 reads LGHNA; CDR2 reads YNFKEQ.

Notes on this clone: Other DNA sequences in this sample translate to the same CDR3. This chain connects TRBV5-1 to TRBJ2-1, with 11 bases identical to TRBD2. Per germline, CDR1 SGHRS and CDR2 YFSETQ. The CDR3 consists of 14 residues. V shed 3 bases, J shed 7 bases, and the junction held 3 bases outside the gene matches. The CDR3 DNA is TGCGCCAGCAGCTCGGGGACTAGCGGAAATGAGCAGTTCTTC. Translated, it gives CASSSGTSGNEQFF.

The chain is built from TRBV10-3 and TRBJ1-3, with D maybe TRBD1 (5 bases). The CDR3 contains 21 residues. Trimming stripped 3 bases from V and 0 bases from J, with 27 bases between. Per germline, CDR1 ENHRY and CDR2 SYGVKD. The DNA of the CDR3 is TGTGCCATCAGTGACCTATTTGTCTTGGCAGGGAATGCTGTCTCTGGAAACACCATATATTTT. This gives the protein CAISDLFVLAGNAVSGNTIYF.

The chain combines TRBV7-3 with TRBJ1-1, with TRBD1 matching over 7 bases. The CDR3 spans 15 residues. Trimming removed 6 bases from V and 6 bases from J; junction bases left unmatched: 13. Germline V gene sequence: CDR1 SGHTA, CDR2 FQGTGA. CDR3 DNA sequence: TGTGCCAGCAGTTTGGCAGGGGGTAGGTCGGCTGAAGCTTTCTTT. It codes for CASSLAGGRSAEAFF. The entire variable domain, with the rest obtained from reference TRBV7-3 and TRBJ1-1, is as follows: GAGVSQTPSNKVTEKGKYVELRCDPISGHTALYWYRQSLGQGPEFLIYFQGTGAADDSGLPNDRFFAVRPEGSVSTLKIQRTERGDSAVYLCASSLAGGRSAEAFFGQGTRLTVV.

The chain uses TRBV6-5 and TRBJ2-6; D might be TRBD1 (6 bases). This CDR3 spans 16 amino acids. Deletions cut 4 bases from V and 0 bases from J, with 10 bases between. The germline gives CDR1 MNHEY, CDR2 SVGAGI. Here the CDR3 reads CASSSQGRSGANVLTF. CDR3 nucleotides: TGTGCCAGCAGTTCGCAGGGGCGCTCTGGGGCCAACGTCCTGACTTTC.

The V call is TRBV28, the J call TRBJ2-7; unclear D gene. This CDR3 contains 12 residues. Trimming shortened V by 1 base and J by 6 bases, and 7 bases separated the two germline ends. Germline values: CDR1 MDHEN, CDR2 SYDVKM. CDR3 bases: TGTGCCAGCAGTTTATCGCGAGGCGAGCAGTACTTC. It specifies CASSLSRGEQYF.

This chain connects TRBV29-1 to TRBJ2-1; possibly TRBD2 for D (9 bases). The germline V and J ends were trimmed by 3 bases and 8 bases, with 26 bases remaining between them. From germline, CDR1 is SQVTM and CDR2 ANQGSEA. The CDR3 has 17 residues. CDR3 region: CSVDGLAGQVIDDEQFF. DNA for the CDR3: TGCAGCGTTGATGGGCTAGCGGGACAGGTAATCGACGATGAGCAGTTCTTC.

The rearrangement uses TRBV19 and TRBJ2-2; TRBD2 matches at 8 bases. The V gene end was trimmed by 8 bases and the J gene end by 5 bases; junction bases not matched to a gene: 7. Germline lookup yields CDR1 LNHDA and CDR2 SQIVND (reference sequence). This CDR3 spans 14 amino acids. The CDR3 bases are TGTGCCAGTTGTCCCCGGGGGGGTACCGGGGAGCTGTTTTTT. It codes for CASCPRGGTGELFF.

The chain recombines TRBV2 with TRBJ1-3; D remains ambiguous. Trimming removed 4 bases from V and 4 bases from J, with 8 bases in between. CDR1 is SNHLY and CDR2 is FYNNEI in the germline V gene. The CDR3 has 13 amino acids. This CDR3 reads CASSAQVGNTIYF. CDR3 coding DNA: TGTGCCAGCAGTGCCCAGGTGGGAAACACCATATATTTT.

CDR3 sequence (DNA): TGTGCCAGCAGCCCACGGACAGGGGGCGATTGGGAGCAGTACTTC. Protein: CASSPRTGGDWEQYF. This chain joins TRBV7-8 and TRBJ2-7; the match to TRBD1 covers 11 bases. The CDR3 is made up of 15 amino acids. With 5 bases clipped from V and 7 bases from J, the junction kept 10 bases outside the gene matches. Germline CDR1 SGHVS, CDR2 FQNEAQ.

In DNA, the CDR3 is TGTGCCAGCAGGCTCGGACTAGCGAACACCGGGGAGCTGTTTTTT. As protein: CASRLGLANTGELFF. The J gene is TRBJ2-2, the V gene TRBV2, with TRBD2 identical over 7 bases. Germline V gene lookup returns CDR1 SNHLY and CDR2 FYNNEI. V was pared by 6 bases and J by 0 bases, with 4 bases of the junction left unmatched. This CDR3 comprises 15 residues. Drawing the rest from reference TRBV2 and TRBJ2-2, the complete variable domain is EPEVTQTPSHQVTQMGQEVILRCVPISNHLYFYWYRQILGQKVEFLVSFYNNEISEKSEIFDDQFSVERPDGSNFTLKIRSTKLEDSAMYFCASRLGLANTGELFFGEGSRLTVL.

CDR3 in amino acids: CASSWGLGDYEQYF. The DNA of the CDR3 is TGTGCCAGCAGCTGGGGACTGGGAGATTACGAGCAGTACTTC. The chain couples TRBV7-2 to TRBJ2-7; TRBD2 is a possible D gene (6 bases). This CDR3 is built from 14 residues. The V end was cut by 4 bases, the J end by 4 bases, with 14 bases between. CDR1 and CDR2 from the germline V gene are SGHTA and FQGNSA.